The rows below give T cell receptor beta chains drawn from one sample of a study of CD4 T cells in relation to SARS-CoV-2 and coronaviruses. Assay used: immunoSEQ multiplex PCR; TCRdb lists only in-frame clones, some missing. The sample carries 68,000 or so clones, approximately 93% recorded once. The sample consisted of naive CD4+ T cells from PBMCs. Receptor source: a human donor in good health. The CDR3 runs from the conserved cysteine through the conserved F or W. The D gene is left open where the match is weak. Clone sizes are given selectively: once, few, many, or a class where the clone is expanded.

V	J	size	D	CDR3	DNA
TRBV11-2	TRBJ2-7	once	TRBD1	CASSLGETGAAYEQYF	TGTGCCAGCAGCTTAGGGGAGACAGGGGCCGCCTACGAGCAGTACTTC
TRBV18	TRBJ1-2	NA	TRBD1	CASSPTRDSYGYTF	TGTGCCAGCTCACCTACCCGGGACAGCTATGGCTACACCTTC
TRBV9	TRBJ1-6	NA	NA	CASSVGQGRSYNSPLHF	TGTGCCAGCAGCGTAGGTCAGGGGAGGTCCTATAATTCACCCCTCCACTTT
TRBV3-1/TRBV3-2	TRBJ2-2	NA	TRBD2	CASSLAGGTGELFF	TGTGCCAGCAGCCTAGCGGGGGGCACCGGGGAGCTGTTTTTT
TRBV28	TRBJ2-6	NA	NA	CASSPGANVLTF	TGTGCCAGCAGCCCCGGGGCCAACGTCCTGACTTTC
TRBV12-3/TRBV12-4	TRBJ1-2	NA	NA	CASSFNGRGYTF	TGTGCCAGCAGTTTCAACGGTCGGGGCTACACCTTC
TRBV30	TRBJ2-1	NA	TRBD2	CAWNRLANEQFF	TGTGCCTGGAACCGACTAGCTAATGAGCAGTTCTTC
TRBV5-1	TRBJ1-1	NA	NA	CASSRGGMEGFSEAFF	TGCGCCAGCAGCCGGGGGGGAATGGAGGGTTTCTCTGAAGCTTTCTTT
TRBV19	TRBJ2-5	NA	TRBD2	CASSTGLAGEETQYF	TGTGCCAGTAGTACTGGACTAGCGGGGGAAGAGACCCAGTACTTC
TRBV27	TRBJ2-1	NA	NA	CASSSEQGYNEQFF	TGTGCCAGCAGTTCAGAACAGGGATACAATGAGCAGTTCTTC
TRBV5-6	TRBJ2-7	NA	NA	CASSRDGYEQYF	TGTGCCAGCAGCCGGGACGGCTACGAGCAGTACTTC